This T cell receptor beta chain was profiled in a study of blood T cell repertoires in COVID-19. Method: immunoSEQ multiplex PCR; TCRdb's copy keeps in-frame clones and lacks some. This sample has some 360,000 clones, with around nine tenths found just once. The germline V and J ends were trimmed by 6 bases and 0 bases, with 13 bases remaining between them. This CDR3 contains 15 residues. CDR1 is LNHDA and CDR2 is SQIVND in the germline V gene (reference sequence). This TCR was sampled from a woman aged 55-69 years with COVID-19, enrolled during active disease. Sequencing used peripheral blood. This chain connects TRBV19 to TRBJ2-3; weak D call: TRBD1 (7 bases). Written as DNA, the CDR3 is TGTGCCAGTAGCTCGACAGGGACTAGCACAGATACGCAGTATTTT. Translating gives CASSSTGTSTDTQYF. The full variable domain, completed using reference TRBV19 and TRBJ2-3, is DGGITQSPKYLFRKEGQNVTLSCEQNLNHDAMYWYRQDPGQGLRLIYYSQIVNDFQKGDIAEGYSVSREKKESFPLTVTSAQKNPTAFYLCASSSTGTSTDTQYFGPGTRLTVL.